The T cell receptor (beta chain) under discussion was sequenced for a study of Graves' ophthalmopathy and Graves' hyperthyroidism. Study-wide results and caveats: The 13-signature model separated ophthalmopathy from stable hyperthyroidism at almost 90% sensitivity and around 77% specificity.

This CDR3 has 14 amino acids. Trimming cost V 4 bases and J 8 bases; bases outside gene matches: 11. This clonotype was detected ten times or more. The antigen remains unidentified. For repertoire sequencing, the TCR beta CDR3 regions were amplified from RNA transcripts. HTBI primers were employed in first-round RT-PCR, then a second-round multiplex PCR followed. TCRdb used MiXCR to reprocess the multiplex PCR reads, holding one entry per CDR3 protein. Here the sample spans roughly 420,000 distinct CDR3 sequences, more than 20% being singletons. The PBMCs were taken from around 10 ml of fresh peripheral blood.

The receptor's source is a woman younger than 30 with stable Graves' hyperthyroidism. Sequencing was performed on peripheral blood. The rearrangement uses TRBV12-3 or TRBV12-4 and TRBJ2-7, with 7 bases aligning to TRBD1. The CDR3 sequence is CASSSSPTGTKQYF. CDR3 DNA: TGTGCCAGCAGTTCCTCTCCGACAGGGACGAAGCAGTACTTC.